These T cell receptor beta chains were read from a single sample in a study of blood T cell repertoires in COVID-19. The table came from immunoSEQ multiplex PCR; TCRdb's copy has only in-frame clones and leaves some out. The sample yields about 200,000 clones, around 82% seen once. Sample: peripheral blood. These receptors came from a human donor in a cohort sampled during active COVID-19. The CDR3 runs from the conserved cysteine through the conserved F or W. D genes are given only for firm matches. Rows may omit the clone size; those that give it use once, few, many or a size class.

TRBV9	TRBD1	NA	TRBJ1-2	TGTGCCAGCAGCGTTGGACAGGGGGTATCCTATGGCTACACCTTC	CASSVGQGVSYGYTF
TRBV28	NA	NA	TRBJ2-1	TGTGCCAGCAGGACCCCGACAGAACCAACCACTCTTCACAATGAGCAGTTCTTC	CASRTPTEPTTLHNEQFF
TRBV5-4	NA	NA	TRBJ1-6	TGTGCCAGCAGCTTGGCAGGGGCGGTGGATTCACCCCTCCACTTT	CASSLAGAVDSPLHF
TRBV25-1	NA	NA	TRBJ2-2	TGTGCCAGGGGGGACTGGAACACCGGGGAGCTGTTTTTT	CARGDWNTGELFF
TRBV19	NA	once	TRBJ1-5	TGTGCCAGTAGTGTTAGGGGAACGGGTCAGCCCCAGCATTTT	CASSVRGTGQPQHF
TRBV12-3/TRBV12-4	NA	few	TRBJ2-7	TGTGCCAGCAGTTTGACAGGTCCCCAGTACTTC	CASSLTGPQYF
TRBV5-6	NA	NA	TRBJ1-1	TGTGCCAGCAGTGGGGCACCTAACACTGAAGCTTTCTTT	CASSGAPNTEAFF
TRBV4-3	NA	NA	TRBJ1-3	TGCGCCAGCAGCCCCTCAGGGTCAGAAACGAGAAACACCATATATTTT	CASSPSGSETRNTIYF
TRBV4-1	NA	few	TRBJ2-3	TGCGCCAGCAGCCAAGACCCCTTTCTTGGCACAGATACGCAGTATTTT	CASSQDPFLGTDTQYF
TRBV4-1	TRBD2	once	TRBJ2-5	TGCGCCAGCAGCCAACCCGGGACTAGCTTCGGAGAGACCCAGTACTTC	CASSQPGTSFGETQYF
TRBV21-1	NA	NA	TRBJ1-3	TGTGCCAGCAGCAAAGTCAGGAGTCAGGGGGCAATTACCATATATTTT	CASSKVRSQGAITIYF
TRBV5-1	NA	once	TRBJ2-5	TGCGCCAGCAGCTTGGCCGGACTCCAAGAGACCCAGTACTTC	CASSLAGLQETQYF
TRBV6-2/TRBV6-3	TRBD1	NA	TRBJ2-7	TGTGCCAGCAGTCGCCCCTCGGGCAGGGGGACCTACGAGCAGTACTTC	CASSRPSGRGTYEQYF
TRBV18	NA	NA	TRBJ1-2	TGTGCCAGCTCACCAAGACAGACTAACTATGGCTACACCTTC	CASSPRQTNYGYTF
TRBV28	TRBD1	few	TRBJ1-6	TGTGCCAGCAGTTGGACAGGGGTAAATTCACCCCTCCACTTT	CASSWTGVNSPLHF
TRBV28	NA	NA	TRBJ2-1	TGTGCCAGCAGTCCAGGGCCGAATGAGCAGTTCTTC	CASSPGPNEQFF
TRBV28	TRBD2	NA	TRBJ2-3	TGTGCCACCTGGCAGGGGCGGGGGGGCACAGATACGCAGTATTTT	CATWQGRGGTDTQYF
TRBV28	TRBD1	NA	TRBJ1-5	TGTGCCAGCAGTTGGACAGGGGGGATTCAGCCCCAGCATTTT	CASSWTGGIQPQHF
TRBV9	NA	NA	TRBJ2-2	TGTGCCAGCACCAGATCATCCGGGACTAACACCGGGGAGCTGTTTTTT	CASTRSSGTNTGELFF
TRBV24-1	NA	NA	TRBJ2-7	TGTGCCACCAGCCCCGCCGGGACTGCAATGTACGAGCAGTACTTC	CATSPAGTAMYEQYF
TRBV5-1	NA	NA	TRBJ1-4	TGCGCCAGCGGAGCAGGGCTTGGTAATGAAAAACTGTTTTTT	CASGAGLGNEKLFF
TRBV27	TRBD1	NA	TRBJ2-3	TGTGCCAGCAGTGCAGGACAGGGACGCACAGATACGCAGTATTTT	CASSAGQGRTDTQYF
TRBV27	NA	once	TRBJ2-2	TGTGCCAGCAGCCCAGGTGGACTTAACACCGGGGAGCTGTTTTTT	CASSPGGLNTGELFF
TRBV15	NA	NA	TRBJ2-2	TGTGCCACCAGTCTGGACAGTACGAACACCGGGGAGCTGTTTTTT	CATSLDSTNTGELFF
TRBV5-6	TRBD1	NA	TRBJ2-7	TGTGCCAGCAGCTTGGGGACAGGACACTACGAGCAGTACTTC	CASSLGTGHYEQYF
TRBV9	NA	NA	TRBJ2-3	TGTGCCAGCAGCGTCGGGATAGCGGTAGATACGCAGTATTTT	CASSVGIAVDTQYF
TRBV4-2	NA	NA	TRBJ2-7	TGTGCCAGCAGCCAAGATCGCTGGACAATCGAGCAGTACTTC	CASSQDRWTIEQYF
TRBV5-4	NA	NA	TRBJ2-1	TGTGCCAGCAGCCCGAAGGGGGGGCCCTACAATGAGCAGTTCTTC	CASSPKGGPYNEQFF
TRBV2	NA	NA	TRBJ1-2	TGTGCCAGCAGCCGGGACATCGATGGCTACACCTTC	CASSRDIDGYTF
TRBV4-2	NA	NA	TRBJ1-1	TGTGCCAGCAGCCAACAACTCTCTCAGGGGCCCACTGAAGCTTTCTTT	CASSQQLSQGPTEAFF
TRBV5-1	TRBD1	few	TRBJ1-3	TGCGCCAGCAGCGCCAATCAGGGGGACGGAAACACCATATATTTT	CASSANQGDGNTIYF
TRBV28	TRBD1	NA	TRBJ1-5	TGTGCCAGCAGGGCCGGGACAGGGGATCAGCCCCAGCATTTT	CASRAGTGDQPQHF
TRBV6-5	TRBD2	once	TRBJ2-6	TGTGCCAGCAGGACGGGGGGCTCTGGGGCCAACGTCCTGACTTTC	CASRTGGSGANVLTF
TRBV11-2	NA	NA	TRBJ2-3	TGTGCCAGCAGCTTACTACGGGCAGATACGCAGTATTTT	CASSLLRADTQYF
TRBV4-1	NA	once	TRBJ1-4	TGCGCCAGCAGCCTCCAGGGGAGTTCGACTAATGAAAAACTGTTTTTT	CASSLQGSSTNEKLFF